Many counts were recorded for the clone carrying this T cell receptor beta chain. Using its own MiXCR run on the PCR reads, TCRdb lists one record per CDR3 protein. This sample has some 14,000 distinct CDR3 sequences; approximately 51% occur once, and the top ten carry around 13%. This sample is drawn from a study of tumor-infiltrating lymphocytes in oesophageal squamous cell carcinoma. Trimming took 9 bases from V and 7 from J; bases not matched to a gene: 13. From germline, CDR1 is LNHDA and CDR2 SQIVND (reference sequence). This CDR3 region has 15 residues. The sequenced sample consisted of blood. This receptor was identified in a male donor with esophageal squamous cell carcinoma. The gene calls are TRBV19 and TRBJ1-4; 8 bases map to TRBD1. This chain's CDR3 is CASQSQGARGEKLFF. For the CDR3, the DNA is TGTGCCAGCCAATCCCAGGGGGCGCGAGGTGAAAAACTGTTTTTT. The complete variable domain, with remaining parts taken from reference TRBV19 and TRBJ1-4, reads DGGITQSPKYLFRKEGQNVTLSCEQNLNHDAMYWYRQDPGQGLRLIYYSQIVNDFQKGDIAEGYSVSREKKESFPLTVTSAQKNPTAFYLCASQSQGARGEKLFFGSGTQLSVL.